These 22 T cell receptor beta chains were sequenced from one sample in a study of blood T cell repertoires in COVID-19. Assay used: immunoSEQ multiplex PCR; TCRdb lists only in-frame clones, some missing. The sample has some 180,000 clones, roughly 76% seen once. Sequencing was carried out using peripheral blood. These receptors originate from a woman aged 40 to 50 with COVID-19, enrolled during active disease.

The chain joins TRBV15 to TRBJ1-3; D possibly corresponds to TRBD1 (5 bases). Per the germline V gene, CDR1 is LNHNV and CDR2 is YYDKDF (reference sequence). CDR3 length equals 17 residues. The V end was cut by 2 bases, the J end by 0 bases, with 14 bases between. The CDR3 DNA reads TGTGCCACCAGCAGATCTAGACAGATCCTCTCTGGAAACACCATATATTTT. Its translation: CATSRSRQILSGNTIYF.

The chain joins TRBV2 to TRBJ1-2; D is perhaps TRBD1 (5 bases). This CDR3 contains 13 residues. Germline CDR1 is SNHLY and CDR2 is FYNNEI. V lost 4 bases and J lost 6, with 12 bases in between. The CDR3 DNA follows: TGTGCCAGCAGTGCGTCGGGACTCCATGGCTACACCTTC. Protein product: CASSASGLHGYTF.

The V gene is TRBV15, the J gene TRBJ2-2; 7 bases map to TRBD1. Trimming removed 4 bases from V and 0 bases from J; junction bases left unmatched: 2. The CDR3 is 15 residues long. CDR1 and CDR2 from the germline V gene are LNHNV and YYDKDF (reference sequence). The CDR3 reads CATSTGTANTGELFF. CDR3 DNA: TGTGCCACCAGCACCGGGACAGCGAACACCGGGGAGCTGTTTTTT.

The chain is built from TRBV6-5 and TRBJ1-1, with 8 bases identical to TRBD1. The CDR3 has 14 amino acids. Germline CDR1 is MNHEY and CDR2 is SVGAGI. With 6 bases clipped from V and 0 bases from J, the junction kept 3 bases outside the gene matches. This CDR3 is CASRGTGMNTEAFF. In DNA, the CDR3 is TGTGCCAGCAGAGGGACAGGTATGAACACTGAAGCTTTCTTT.

The chain carries TRBV7-9 and TRBJ2-1; weak D call: TRBD1 (7 bases). CDR1 is SEHNR and CDR2 is FQNEAQ in the germline V gene (reference sequence). CDR3 size: 15 residues. Trimming removed 4 bases from V and 6 bases from J, with 16 bases in between. CDR3 nucleotides: TGTGCCAGCAGCTCAGGGGGGCCGATCAGCAATGAGCAGTTCTTC. Translated, it gives CASSSGGPISNEQFF.

Here the CDR3 reads CASGYRGSNEKLFF. In nucleotides, the CDR3 is TGTGCCAGCGGATACAGGGGCTCTAATGAAAAACTGTTTTTT. This chain connects TRBV7-9 to TRBJ1-4; 7 positions match TRBD1. Germline V gives CDR1 SEHNR, CDR2 FQNEAQ (reference sequence). The CDR3 has 14 residues. V shed 8 bases and J 3 bases; nucleotides not matched to a gene: 6. Filled out from reference TRBV7-9 and TRBJ1-4, the complete variable domain reads DTGVSQNPRHKITKRGQNVTFRCDPISEHNRLYWYRQTLGQGPEFLTYFQNEAQLEKSRLLSDRFSAERPKGSFSTLEIQRTEQGDSAMYLCASGYRGSNEKLFFGSGTQLSVL.

The V and J genes are TRBV4-1 and TRBJ1-1; D uncertain. The CDR3 loop spans 14 amino acids. Trimming stripped 1 base from V and 3 bases from J, with 9 bases between. Germline V CDR1 and CDR2: MGHRA, YSYEKL. The CDR3: CASSQVARDTEAFF. The CDR3 DNA reads as TGCGCCAGCAGCCAAGTCGCGAGAGACACTGAAGCTTTCTTT.

The chain has TRBV18 and TRBJ2-5; tentatively, D is TRBD2 (5 bases). Trimming took 2 bases from V and 7 from J, leaving 20 bases between them. There are 16 residues in the CDR3. Germline assignment: CDR1 KGHSH and CDR2 LQKENI. CDR3 DNA: TGTGCCAGCTCACCAACGGGCCGCCCCCCCGCGGGGACCCAGTACTTC. As protein: CASSPTGRPPAGTQYF.

The rearrangement links TRBV6-5 to TRBJ1-1, with D possibly matching TRBD1 (6 bases). Trimming took 11 bases from V and 4 from J, leaving 17 bases between them. Germline V gene sequence: CDR1 MNHEY, CDR2 SVGAGI. The CDR3 has 13 amino acids. The CDR3 DNA reads TGTGCCGCCAAGGGGGGGCTCGGCACTGAAGCTTTCTTT. Its translation is CAAKGGLGTEAFF.

The chain recombines TRBV30 with TRBJ2-1, with TRBD1 matching 9 bases. Germline V lookup: CDR1 GTSNPN, CDR2 SVGIG (reference sequence). The V segment lost 0 bases and the J segment 6 bases; nucleotides outside the gene matches: 6. This CDR3 comprises 15 residues. The CDR3 nucleotides are TGTGCCTGGAGTGTATGGGACAGGGAAGGCAATGAGCAGTTCTTC. Its translation: CAWSVWDREGNEQFF.

This clone has just one count. V usage is TRBV5-6 and J usage is TRBJ2-7, with 8 bases identical to TRBD1. This CDR3 spans 14 amino acids. Germline CDR1 SGHDT, CDR2 YYEEEE. V shed 3 bases and J 6 bases; nucleotides not matched to a gene: 8. The DNA for the CDR3 is TGTGCCAGCAGCTATTTACAGGGGGGAGGCGAGCAGTACGTC. It translates to CASSYLQGGGEQYV.

Only a few counts were recorded for this clone. The sample contains more than one DNA sequence encoding this CDR3. This chain's CDR3 is CASSLSGGSTDTQYF. The CDR3 nucleotides are TGTGCCAGCAGCTTAAGTGGAGGGAGCACAGATACGCAGTATTTT. The chain is built from TRBV7-3 and TRBJ2-3; a possible D gene is TRBD2 (6 bases). CDR1 is SGHTA and CDR2 is FQGTGA in the germline V gene. The CDR3 covers 15 residues. V lost 1 base to trimming and J lost 0 bases, with 8 bases between them.

The rearrangement joins TRBV27 to TRBJ1-2; D is perhaps TRBD1 (6 bases). Germline loops: CDR1 MNHEY, CDR2 SMNVEV (reference sequence). Deletions cut 2 bases from V and 6 bases from J, with 13 bases between. The CDR3 covers 14 residues. As DNA, the CDR3 is TGTGCCAGCAGTTTAAGGCACAGGGCGGATGGCTACACCTTC. This gives the protein CASSLRHRADGYTF.

This clone showed up just once. The rearrangement uses TRBV7-6 and TRBJ2-1; 14 bases are a match to TRBD2. CDR3 length equals 16 residues. From germline, CDR1 is SGHVS and CDR2 FNYEAQ. The trim removed 3 bases at V and 8 bases at J, leaving 6 bases unmatched. In DNA, the CDR3 is TGTGCCAGCAGCTTGATGACTAGCGGGGGGGCCGATGAGCAGTTCTTC. As protein: CASSLMTSGGADEQFF.

The chain couples TRBV30 to TRBJ2-5, with 13 nucleotides matching TRBD2. Per the germline V gene, CDR1 is GTSNPN and CDR2 is SVGIG (reference sequence). The J segment lost 4 bases and the V segment lost 5 bases, leaving 13 bases of the junction unmatched. The CDR3 loop spans 17 amino acids. The CDR3 sequence is CAWHSDRLAGGRETQYF. The CDR3 region has the DNA TGTGCCTGGCACAGCGATCGACTAGCGGGGGGTAGAGAGACCCAGTACTTC.

This clone was seen repeatedly, ten times or more. Germline is not matched at one junction end, which may reflect a read error. This chain links TRBV27 with TRBJ2-2, with TRBD2 matching over 7 bases. Germline values: CDR1 MNHEY, CDR2 SMNVEV (reference sequence). The CDR3 consists of 15 residues. Here the CDR3 reads CASSLSGMGTAELFF. CDR3 sequence (DNA): TGTGCCAGCAGTTTAAGCGGGATGGGAACCGCGGAGCTGTTTTTT.

This clone was found a few times. The V and J genes are TRBV5-1 and TRBJ2-6; TRBD2 might be the D (6 bases). Trimming cost V 0 bases and J 0 bases, with 16 bases left between them. Germline lookup yields CDR1 SGHRS and CDR2 YFSETQ. CDR3 size: 19 residues. The CDR3 DNA is TGCGCCAGCAGCTTGGTTGGAGGGGCGGCACTCTCTGGGGCCAACGTCCTGACTTTC. Its translation: CASSLVGGAALSGANVLTF.

The chain uses TRBV28 and TRBJ2-7, with D unclear. The CDR3 has 17 residues. CDR1 is MDHEN, CDR2 SYDVKM, per germline. Trimming took 2 bases from V and 2 from J, leaving 19 bases between them. The CDR3 nucleotides read TGTGCCAGCAGTTTAGGTAACTTTAGGCAGGTAGCCTACGAGCAGTACTTC. Protein: CASSLGNFRQVAYEQYF.

This chain links TRBV30 with TRBJ1-6; D remains unclear. Trimming took off 5 bases at V and 7 bases at J, with 15 bases between the two ends. Germline CDR1 GTSNPN, CDR2 SVGIG (reference sequence). This CDR3 has 14 amino acids. Here the CDR3 reads CAWSARGLNSPLHF. CDR3 sequence (DNA): TGTGCCTGGTCGGCGAGAGGATTAAATTCACCCCTCCACTTT.

The chain has TRBV28 and TRBJ1-5; a weak D match, TRBD1 (6 bases). Trimming stripped 3 bases from V and 11 bases from J, with 11 bases between. The CDR3 is 12 amino acids. Germline CDR1 reads MDHEN; CDR2 reads SYDVKM. CDR3 residues: CASSFDRLSQHF. CDR3 nucleotide sequence: TGTGCCAGCAGTTTTGACAGGCTGTCCCAGCATTTT.

The rearrangement links TRBV28 to TRBJ2-7; D ambiguous. Germline lookup yields CDR1 MDHEN and CDR2 SYDVKM. This CDR3 comprises 16 residues. Trimming cost V 6 bases and J 1 base, with 19 bases left between them. CDR3 amino acids: CASSLERSNPSYEQYF. CDR3 sequence (DNA): TGTGCCAGCAGCCTTGAGAGGAGTAACCCATCCTACGAGCAGTACTTC.

The table lists this clone with a few counts. V and J are TRBV30 and TRBJ1-5; possible D gene TRBD1, 6 bases. The CDR3 length is 14 residues. The germline gives CDR1 GTSNPN, CDR2 SVGIG (reference sequence). V lost 0 bases and J lost 9, with 15 bases in between. The CDR3 region has the DNA TGTGCCTGGAGTGTAGGGCAGGGGCAACGGCCCCAGCATTTT. This encodes CAWSVGQGQRPQHF.